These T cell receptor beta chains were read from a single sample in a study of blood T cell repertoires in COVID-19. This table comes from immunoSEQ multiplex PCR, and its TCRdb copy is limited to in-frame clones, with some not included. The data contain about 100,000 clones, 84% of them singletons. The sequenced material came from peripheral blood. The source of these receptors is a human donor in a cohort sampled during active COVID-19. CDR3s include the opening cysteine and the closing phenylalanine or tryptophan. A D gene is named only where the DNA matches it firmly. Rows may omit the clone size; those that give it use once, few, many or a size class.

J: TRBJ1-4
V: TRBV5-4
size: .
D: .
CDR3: CASSSDQGTNEKLFF
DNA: TGTGCCAGCAGCTCCGACCAGGGAACTAATGAAAAACTGTTTTTT

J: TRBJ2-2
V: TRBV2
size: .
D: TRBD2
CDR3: CASRGLAVANTGELFF
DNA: TGTGCCAGCAGGGGTCTAGCGGTCGCGAACACCGGGGAGCTGTTTTTT

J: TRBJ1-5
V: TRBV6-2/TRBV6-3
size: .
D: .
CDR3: CASSYSNYNQPQHF
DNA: TGTGCCAGCAGTTACTCGAACTACAATCAGCCCCAGCATTTT

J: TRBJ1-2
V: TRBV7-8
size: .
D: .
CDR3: CASSLVSPRQGDGYTF
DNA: TGTGCCAGCAGCTTAGTCTCCCCACGGCAGGGTGATGGCTACACCTTC

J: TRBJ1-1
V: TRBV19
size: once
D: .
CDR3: CASSGAPSGTEAFF
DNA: TGTGCCAGTAGTGGGGCGCCCTCAGGGACTGAAGCTTTCTTT

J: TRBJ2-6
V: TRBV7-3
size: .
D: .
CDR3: CASSLTGGSGANVLTF
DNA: TGTGCCAGCAGCTTAACAGGGGGATCCGGGGCCAACGTCCTGACTTTC

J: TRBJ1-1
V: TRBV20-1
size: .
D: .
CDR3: CSASQGRYTEAFF
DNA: TGCAGTGCTAGTCAGGGTCGGTACACTGAAGCTTTCTTT

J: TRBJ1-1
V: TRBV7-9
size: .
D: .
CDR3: CASSIGGVNTEAFF
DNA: TGTGCCAGCAGTATTGGGGGGGTGAACACTGAAGCTTTCTTT

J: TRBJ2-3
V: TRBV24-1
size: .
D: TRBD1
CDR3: CATSDPTGVSSTDTQYF
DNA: TGTGCCACCAGTGATCCTACAGGGGTATCTAGCACAGATACGCAGTATTTT

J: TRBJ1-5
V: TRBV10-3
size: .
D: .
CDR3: CAISEHSGANQPQHF
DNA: TGTGCCATCAGCGAACACTCAGGGGCTAATCAGCCCCAGCATTTT

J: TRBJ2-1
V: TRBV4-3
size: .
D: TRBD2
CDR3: CASSQDQGSGRYNEQFF
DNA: TGCGCCAGCAGCCAAGATCAGGGTAGCGGGAGGTACAATGAGCAGTTCTTC

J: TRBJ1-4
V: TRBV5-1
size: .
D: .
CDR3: CASSLVGPVATNEKLFF
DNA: TGCGCCAGCAGCTTGGTGGGGCCAGTTGCAACTAATGAAAAACTGTTTTTT

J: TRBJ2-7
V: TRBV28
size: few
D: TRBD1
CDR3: CATRDRGGHEQYF
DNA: TGTGCCACCCGGGACAGGGGTGGCCACGAGCAGTACTTC